The next 24 T cell receptor beta chains were all read from a single sample in a study of tumor-infiltrating lymphocytes in primary liver carcinoma. Starting material for RNA and DNA co-extraction consisted of roughly 20-34 mg of unsorted bulk tissue. TCR beta cDNA was made from 400 to 500 ng total RNA with a constant-region primer. Three nested multiplex PCR rounds, a slightly modified ARM-PCR, produced the libraries for TCR beta. In the first two PCR rounds, TRBV1-TRBV30 forward primers were paired with a C-beta reverse primer, and each round lasted roughly 9 cycles. TCRdb re-called the multiplex PCR reads through MiXCR, storing one row per CDR3 protein. The sample contains around 80,000 distinct CDR3 sequences, roughly 72% of which appear only once. Sequences were obtained from liver tumor tissue from sampling region 1. Sample subset: tumor region T1, superior pole. Receptors were obtained from a man aged 35-49 years with primary liver carcinoma and hepatitis B virus infection.

This clonotype was observed many times. The CDR3 DNA reads as TGCGCCAGCAGCTTGGCCGTAACTAGCGGGAGTCCAGAGACCCAGTACTTC. This gives the protein CASSLAVTSGSPETQYF. The chain uses TRBV5-1 and TRBJ2-5; 11 bases are shared with TRBD2. CDR1 SGHRS and CDR2 YFSETQ come from the germline V gene. The CDR3 is made up of 17 amino acids. The trim removed 0 bases at V and 4 bases at J, leaving 8 bases unmatched.

A note on this clonotype: This may stem from a read error, because a much larger clone lies one nucleotide away. The rearrangement links TRBV7-9 to TRBJ2-1; tentative D call: TRBD1 (6 bases). This CDR3 comprises 16 residues. The V end was cut by 6 bases, the J end by 0 bases, with 15 bases between. Germline CDR1 is SEHNR and CDR2 is FQNEAQ (reference sequence). The CDR3 nucleotides are TGTGCCAGCAGGTCAAGGACAGTAGGCTCCTACAATGAGCAGTTCTTC. Protein product: CASRSRTVGSYNEQFF.

For this clonotype: With a much larger clone just one base away, this may be a read error. V gene TRBV28 combines with J gene TRBJ1-5; the match to TRBD1 covers 8 bases. Germline trimming cut 8 bases from V and 7 bases from J; bases unmatched to any gene: 19. The germline V gene has CDR1 MDHEN and CDR2 SYDVKM. The CDR3 covers 17 residues. The CDR3 spells CASGDRPGQGTEQPQHF. DNA for the CDR3: TGTGCCAGCGGTGATCGCCCTGGACAGGGTACCGAACAGCCCCAGCATTTT.

This clonotype was picked up one time. Mismatch with germline at one junction end may stem from a read error. The rearrangement links TRBV4-1 to TRBJ2-2; 10 bases map to TRBD2. CDR1 and CDR2 (germline): MGHRA, YSYEKL. CDR3 size: 15 residues. The CDR3 bases are TGCGCCAGCAGTCTAGCGGGAGATGACTCCGGGGAGCTGTTCTTT. The encoded protein is CASSLAGDDSGELFF.

As regards this clonotype: No conserved phenylalanine or tryptophan ends this CDR3, so it is likely a read error. The chain has TRBV5-1 and TRBJ2-6; D not certain. V was shortened by 6 bases and J by 2 bases, with 6 bases between the two germline ends. Germline V CDR1 and CDR2: SGHRS, YFSETQ. This CDR3 comprises 13 residues. CDR3 region: CASNDAGANVLTL. The DNA of the CDR3 is TGCGCCAGCAACGATGCTGGGGCCAACGTCCTGACTTTA.

This clonotype showed up many times. The chain is built from TRBV6-6 and TRBJ2-3, with D possibly matching TRBD2 (5 bases). The germline V gene encodes CDR1 MNHNY and CDR2 SVGAGI (reference sequence). The CDR3 is made up of 14 amino acids. The V end lost 2 bases, the J end lost 5 bases, and 11 bases lay between the germline ends. CDR3 residues: CASSYAGIGDTQYF. The DNA for the CDR3 is TGTGCCAGCAGTTACGCCGGGATAGGAGATACGCAGTATTTT.

In the case of this clonotype: One end of the junction fails to match germline, which may point to a read error. The chain recombines TRBV6-6 with TRBJ1-5; D gene unclear. CDR3 length: 12 amino acids. Per germline, CDR1 MNHNY and CDR2 SVGAGI (reference sequence). The CDR3 here is CAGSLPNQPQHF. The CDR3 DNA is TGTGCCGGCAGTCTCCCCAATCAGCCCCAGCATTTC.

Comment on this clonotype: A read error may account for a junction end that differs from germline. V usage is TRBV5-6 and J usage is TRBJ2-1; D perhaps matches TRBD2 (5 bases). The germline gives CDR1 SGHDT, CDR2 YYEEEE. The CDR3 extends over 16 amino acids. CDR3 sequence reads: CVSSFRGPSSYNEQFF. The CDR3 DNA reads as TGTGTCAGCAGCTTTCGAGGGCCGAGCTCCTACAATGAACAGTTCTTC.

In regard to this clonotype: The conserved phenylalanine or tryptophan normally closing the CDR3 is absent here, so this likely arose from a read error. The chain employs TRBV29-1 and TRBJ2-7; TRBD1 agrees at 9 bases. This CDR3 is 14 amino acids long. V shed 8 bases, J shed 6 bases, and the junction held 14 bases outside the gene matches. Germline loops: CDR1 SQVTM, CDR2 ANQGSEA. CDR3 in amino acids: CSIAGQGSTGEQYL. The CDR3 DNA follows: TGCAGCATTGCTGGACAGGGGTCTACCGGCGAGCAGTACCTC.

The V gene is TRBV7-9, the J gene TRBJ2-1, with 11 bases fitting TRBD2. The CDR3 contains 14 residues. The germline V gene has CDR1 SEHNR and CDR2 FQNEAQ (reference sequence). The ends lost 6 bases at V and 13 bases at J; junction bases unmatched: 11. CDR3 protein: CASSSGTSGVQQFF. CDR3 coding DNA: TGTGCCAGCAGTTCCGGGACTAGCGGAGTTCAACAGTTCTTC.

As regards this clonotype: This may be a read error, as it is one base from a much larger clone. This rearrangement joins TRBV28 to TRBJ1-1, with D perhaps TRBD1 (5 bases). The CDR3 contains 11 residues. With 11 bases removed from V and 9 bases from J, the gap between germline ends came to 16 bases. CDR1 MDHEN and CDR2 SYDVKM come from the germline V gene. The CDR3 DNA is TGTGCCGGCGTGGGGGGATTAAAAGCTTTCTTT. Translated, it gives CAGVGGLKAFF.

CDR3 sequence: CASSTSGREFEQYF. Written as DNA, the CDR3 is TGTGCCAGCAGCACTTCGGGAAGGGAGTTCGAGCAGTACTTC. J is TRBJ2-7 and V is TRBV7-9, with D possibly matching TRBD2 (5 bases). The CDR3 runs to 14 residues. CDR1 and CDR2 (germline): SEHNR, FQNEAQ (reference sequence). V was trimmed by 5 bases and J by 6 bases, leaving 17 bases between them. The variable domain in full, completed from reference TRBV7-9 and TRBJ2-7, reads DTGVSQNPRHKITKRGQNVTFRCDPISEHNRLYWYRQTLGQGPEFLTYFQNEAQLEKSRLLSDRFSAERPKGSFSTLEIQRTEQGDSAMYLCASSTSGREFEQYFGPGTRLTVT.

In this sample, this clonotype turned up once. CDR3 region: CGSRMGETQYF. The DNA of the CDR3 is TGCGGCTCCCGCATGGGGGAGACCCAGTACTTC. The gene calls are TRBV29-1 and TRBJ2-5; D gene ambiguous. There are 11 residues in the CDR3. CDR1 is SQVTM and CDR2 is ANQGSEA in the germline V gene.

Concerning this clonotype itself: Lacking the conserved final phenylalanine or tryptophan, this CDR3 likely reflects a read error. The chain combines TRBV29-1 with TRBJ1-1, with D perhaps matching TRBD1 (5 bases). CDR1 is SQVTM, CDR2 ANQGSEA, per germline. V was cut by 5 bases and J by 0 bases, with 10 bases left in between. The CDR3 length is 13 residues. The CDR3 region has the DNA TGCAGCGTTCGACAGACCCTGAACACTGAAGCTTTCATT. Protein: CSVRQTLNTEAFI.

As concerns this clonotype: The CDR3 end shows no conserved phenylalanine or tryptophan, and so a read error is likely. The V gene is TRBV5-5, the J gene TRBJ2-1; 11 nucleotides agree with TRBD2. Germline loops: CDR1 SGHKS, CDR2 YYEKEE (reference sequence). The CDR3 contains 15 residues. This CDR3 reads CASSWTGTSGNGQFL. As DNA, the CDR3 is TGTGCCAGCAGCTGGACCGGGACTAGCGGCAATGGGCAGTTCTTA.

Notes on this clonotype: Given the absence of the conserved phenylalanine or tryptophan at the CDR3 end, a read error is likely. The gene calls are TRBV20-1 and TRBJ1-5; 7 nucleotides match TRBD1. V lost 5 bases and J lost 0; bases outside the gene matches: 1. Germline CDR1 is DFQATT and CDR2 is SNEGSKA (reference sequence). The CDR3 totals 13 residues. CDR3 DNA sequence: TGCAGTGCTGGGACAGATAGCAATCAGCCCCAGCATTCT. The encoded protein is CSAGTDSNQPQHS.

This rearrangement joins TRBV5-1 to TRBJ2-3; TRBD2 matches 10 bases. With 5 bases clipped from V and 1 base from J, the junction kept 4 bases outside the gene matches. CDR1 and CDR2 from the germline V gene are SGHRS and YFSETQ. The CDR3 sequence is 15 residues long. CDR3 in amino acids: CASSSAGGRTDTQYF. CDR3 sequence (DNA): TGCGCCAGCAGTTCAGCGGGAGGGCGCACAGATACGCAGTATTTT. The full variable domain, completed using reference TRBV5-1 and TRBJ2-3, is KAGVTQTPRYLIKTRGQQVTLSCSPISGHRSVSWYQQTPGQGLQFLFEYFSETQRNKGNFPGRFSGRQFSNSRSEMNVSTLELGDSALYLCASSSAGGRTDTQYFGPGTRLTVL.

Points on this clonotype: One end of the junction is discordant with germline, which a read error may explain. The chain couples TRBV29-1 to TRBJ2-5; perhaps TRBD1 as D (6 bases). From germline, CDR1 is SQVTM and CDR2 ANQGSEA. This CDR3 has 14 residues. The CDR3 region is CGVEDSGAEKTQYF. The DNA for the CDR3 is TGCGGCGTTGAAGATTCAGGGGCAGAGAAGACCCAGTACTTC.

In regard to this clonotype: The CDR3 does not end in the conserved phenylalanine or tryptophan, so this is likely a read error. This chain connects TRBV4-2 to TRBJ1-1; D uncertain. This CDR3 region has 15 residues. The germline CDR1 and CDR2 sequences are LGHNA and YNFKEQ. The chain's CDR3 is CAGSQEQALNTEAFV. CDR3 bases: TGTGCCGGCAGCCAAGAGCAGGCGTTGAACACTGAAGCTTTCGTT.

This clonotype occurred a few times. The junction does not match germline at one end; this may be a read error. The V and J genes are TRBV10-3 and TRBJ1-1; no definite D call. The CDR3 consists of 12 residues. CDR1 and CDR2 from the germline V gene are ENHRY and SYGVKD. The CDR3 DNA sequence: TGTGCCACCAGTGAGGGTCGGTATGAAGCTTTCTTT. Translating it yields CATSEGRYEAFF.

The chain is built from TRBV29-1 and TRBJ2-3; 8 bases align to TRBD2. CDR3 length: 14 residues. The germline V gene encodes CDR1 SQVTM and CDR2 ANQGSEA. The CDR3 reads CSVSGGPVGGTQYF. The DNA of the CDR3 is TGCAGTGTCTCGGGAGGGCCGGTGGGAGGTACGCAGTATTTT.

The chain employs TRBV7-2 and TRBJ2-7, with TRBD1 identical over 12 bases. The J segment lost 4 bases and the V segment lost 6 bases, leaving 7 bases of the junction unmatched. The V gene's germline CDR1 is SGHTA and CDR2 FQGNSA. The CDR3 is made up of 15 amino acids. The CDR3 sequence is CASRARDRGPYEQYF. The CDR3 nucleotides read TGTGCCAGCAGGGCCCGGGACAGGGGGCCTTACGAGCAGTACTTC.

The rearrangement joins TRBV29-1 to TRBJ2-3, with 8 bases lining up with TRBD1. The germline CDR1 and CDR2 sequences are SQVTM and ANQGSEA. The CDR3 contains 14 residues. The CDR3 DNA reads TGCAACGGAGGGGTCAGGGGGCTCACAGATACGCAGTATTTT. Translating gives CNGGVRGLTDTQYF.

A remark on this clonotype: Just one base apart from a much larger clone, this may be a read error. The chain employs TRBV29-1 and TRBJ2-7; TRBD2 matches 8 bases. The CDR3 totals 14 residues. Per germline, CDR1 SQVTM and CDR2 ANQGSEA. In DNA form, the CDR3 reads TGCAGCCCCCGGGGGGGACGTACCTTCTACGAGCAGTGCTTC. It encodes CSPRGGRTFYEQCF.